The 25 T cell receptor beta chains below come from one sample, sequenced in a study of control samples from healthy donors and cancer patients. Generated by immunoSEQ multiplex PCR, the TCRdb table keeps only in-frame clones and is missing some. Here the sample spans around 94,000 clones, approximately 93% being singletons. Sequenced: blood. The receptors shown here come from a woman aged 25 to 39 in good health.

There are a few counts of this clone. The rearrangement links TRBV7-9 to TRBJ1-5, with D hard to call. Germline assignment: CDR1 SEHNR and CDR2 FQNEAQ (reference sequence). The CDR3 has 13 amino acids. The ends were cut back, 2 bases at V and 9 bases at J, with 11 bases in the middle. CDR3 protein: CASSLTDFGPQHF. CDR3 DNA sequence: TGTGCCAGCAGCTTAACGGACTTCGGGCCCCAGCATTTT.

This chain joins TRBV28 and TRBJ2-7, with 9 bases lining up with TRBD1. V shed 5 bases and J 4 bases; nucleotides not matched to a gene: 6. The CDR3 consists of 14 residues. CDR1 and CDR2 from the germline V gene are MDHEN and SYDVKM. CDR3 loop: CASSPQGAVYEQYF. DNA for the CDR3: TGTGCCAGCAGTCCACAGGGGGCGGTATACGAGCAGTACTTC.

V usage is TRBV29-1 and J usage is TRBJ2-7; D unclear. The CDR3 loop spans 12 amino acids. Germline V CDR1 and CDR2: SQVTM, ANQGSEA. Trimming cost V 4 bases and J 5 bases, with 12 bases left between them. The CDR3 loop reads CSVAPSGNEQYF. The CDR3 DNA follows: TGCAGCGTTGCTCCTTCCGGCAACGAGCAGTACTTC.

This chain joins TRBV5-4 and TRBJ1-2, with D unclear. The V and J ends lost 4 bases and 4 bases respectively, with 17 bases between them. CDR1 is SGHNT, CDR2 YYREEE, per germline (reference sequence). The CDR3 covers 15 residues. The CDR3 here is CASSGRIPGFYGYTF. The CDR3 bases are TGTGCCAGCAGCGGGAGGATCCCGGGTTTCTATGGCTACACCTTC.

V usage is TRBV9 and J usage is TRBJ1-1; no reliable D call. V lost 4 bases, J lost 1 base, and 14 bases lay in between. Per the germline V gene, CDR1 is SGDLS and CDR2 is YYNGEE. CDR3 length equals 15 residues. CDR3 amino acids: CASSPLRSRNTEAFF. The CDR3 coding sequence is TGTGCCAGCAGCCCCCTAAGGAGCAGGAACACTGAAGCTTTCTTT.

The chain recombines TRBV3-1 (or the pseudogene TRBV3-2) with TRBJ2-1; 12 positions match TRBD2. This CDR3 contains 18 residues. Germline V CDR1 and CDR2: LGHDT, YNNKEL (reference sequence). The V segment lost 2 bases and the J segment 5 bases; nucleotides outside the gene matches: 10. The DNA for the CDR3 is TGTGCCAGCAGCCAACGACTAGCGGGGGCCCTCACTCACAATGAGCAGTTCTTC. Translation gives CASSQRLAGALTHNEQFF.

The rearrangement uses TRBV7-8 and TRBJ2-6, with D unresolved. Germline CDR1 reads SGHVS; CDR2 reads FQNEAQ. The CDR3 is made up of 15 amino acids. The germline V and J ends were trimmed by 8 bases and 2 bases, with 13 bases remaining between them. Here the CDR3 DNA reads TGTGCCAGCCCCCAAGATGGCGCTGGGGCCAACGTCCTGACTTTC. Its translation: CASPQDGAGANVLTF. Full variable domain (rest looked up from reference TRBV7-8 and TRBJ2-6): GAGVSQSPRYKVAKRGQDVALRCDPISGHVSLFWYQQALGQGPEFLTYFQNEAQLDKSGLPSDRFFAERPEGSVSTLKIQRTQQEDSAVYLCASPQDGAGANVLTFGAGSRLTVL.

V usage is TRBV27 and J usage is TRBJ2-7; 8 bases line up with TRBD2. Unmatched junction bases numbered 8, after V lost 6 bases and J lost 4 bases. Germline V lookup: CDR1 MNHEY, CDR2 SMNVEV (reference sequence). This CDR3 is 14 amino acids long. CDR3 bases: TGTGCCAGCAGCCGACCGGGACTAGTATACGAGCAGTACTTC. It encodes CASSRPGLVYEQYF.

V usage is TRBV6-6 and J usage is TRBJ2-7; no clear D. Between the trimmed V and J ends, which lost 5 bases and 6 bases, there was a span of 17 bases. The germline V gene has CDR1 MNHNY and CDR2 SVGAGI (reference sequence). The CDR3 sequence is 14 residues long. The CDR3, as DNA: TGTGCCAGCAGTCCCTCACCGGTTAGTGGCGAGCAGTACTTC. This sequence encodes CASSPSPVSGEQYF.

This chain connects TRBV6-2 or TRBV6-3 to TRBJ2-2; weak D call: TRBD2 (6 bases). Germline V gene lookup returns CDR1 MNHEY and CDR2 SVGEGT. The V gene lost 2 bases and the J gene lost 2 bases, with 9 bases spanning the gap. CDR3 length: 15 amino acids. The CDR3 spells CASSYGGDNTGELFF. The CDR3 DNA follows: TGTGCCAGCAGTTACGGCGGGGACAACACCGGGGAGCTGTTTTTT.

V usage is TRBV6-5 and J usage is TRBJ2-1; 8 bases are a match to TRBD1. After removal of 6 bases from V and 6 bases from J, the junction contained 10 bases not matched to a gene. The CDR3 runs 15 residues. CDR1 MNHEY and CDR2 SVGAGI come from the germline V gene. The CDR3 nucleotides read TGTGCCAGCAGGAATGACGGGACAGGACCCAATGAGCAGTTCTTC. It specifies CASRNDGTGPNEQFF.

The chain couples TRBV6-1 to TRBJ2-1; D might be TRBD2 (5 bases). This CDR3 spans 16 amino acids. V dropped 0 bases and J dropped 0 bases, with 9 bases sitting between them. Germline V CDR1 and CDR2: MNHNS, SASEGT. DNA of the CDR3: TGTGCCAGCAGTGAAGCTAGGAGGAGCTCCTACAATGAGCAGTTCTTC. It specifies CASSEARRSSYNEQFF.

This clone was recorded once. This chain links TRBV20-1 with TRBJ1-1; D may be TRBD1 (6 bases). Deletions cut 7 bases from V and 5 bases from J, with 11 bases between. Germline V gene lookup returns CDR1 DFQATT and CDR2 SNEGSKA (reference sequence). The CDR3 consists of 11 residues. As DNA, the CDR3 is TGCAGTGTGTACAGGGAAACTGAAGCTTTCTTT. Translation gives CSVYRETEAFF.

This sequence joins TRBV19 and TRBJ1-1; no firm D call. Germline assignment: CDR1 LNHDA and CDR2 SQIVND (reference sequence). Trimming removed 3 bases at V and 0 bases at J, with 17 bases between. CDR3 length: 17 amino acids. DNA of the CDR3: TGTGCCAGTAGTATCCCCGCAGGCTATGGATTGAACACTGAAGCTTTCTTT. It yields the protein CASSIPAGYGLNTEAFF. The whole variable domain, filled in from reference TRBV19 and TRBJ1-1, reads DGGITQSPKYLFRKEGQNVTLSCEQNLNHDAMYWYRQDPGQGLRLIYYSQIVNDFQKGDIAEGYSVSREKKESFPLTVTSAQKNPTAFYLCASSIPAGYGLNTEAFFGQGTRLTVV.

Judged by abundance, this clone is medium-sized. The CDR3 is CASSLTGDLYEQYF. The CDR3 bases are TGTGCCAGTAGTCTGACAGGAGACCTCTACGAGCAGTACTTC. V and J are TRBV19 and TRBJ2-7; a possible D gene is TRBD1 (6 bases). The CDR3 is made up of 14 amino acids. Germline V gene sequence: CDR1 LNHDA, CDR2 SQIVND (reference sequence). The ends were cut back, 5 bases at V and 3 bases at J, with 14 bases in the middle.

V is TRBV12-3 or TRBV12-4 and J is TRBJ1-2, with D hard to call. Trimming removed 5 bases from V and 4 bases from J, with 8 bases in between. This CDR3 has 12 residues. The CDR3 region has the DNA TGTGCCAGCAGTCCCGGGAGCTATGGCTACACCTTC. It yields the protein CASSPGSYGYTF.

The J gene is TRBJ1-1, the V gene TRBV5-8; D unclear. Germline V gene data show CDR1 as SGHTS and CDR2 as YDEGEE. The CDR3 runs 14 residues. Trimming cost V 0 bases and J 2 bases, with 8 bases left between them. Written as DNA, the CDR3 is TGTGCCAGCAGCTTGGTGCCCGATAACACTGAAGCTTTCTTT. The encoded protein is CASSLVPDNTEAFF.

The chain uses TRBV15 and TRBJ1-5, with D possibly matching TRBD1 (6 bases). V gave up 4 bases and J gave up 5 bases, with 21 bases separating them. Germline V gene lookup returns CDR1 LNHNV and CDR2 YYDKDF (reference sequence). CDR3 length equals 17 residues. CDR3 amino acids: CATSILGRGGGYQPQHF. The CDR3 nucleotides read TGTGCCACCAGCATCCTGGGAAGGGGGGGTGGGTATCAGCCCCAGCATTTT.

The chain links TRBV21-1 to TRBJ2-2. TRBV21-1 is a documented pseudogene. The CDR3 has 14 amino acids. The CDR3 bases are TGTGCCAGCAGCATAGGACCAAACACCGGGGAGCTGTTTTTT. It specifies CASSIGPNTGELFF.

This clone was picked up one time. The chain employs TRBV7-9 and TRBJ2-5; possible D gene TRBD1, 5 bases. V was pared by 5 bases and J by 4 bases, with 20 bases between. The germline V gene encodes CDR1 SEHNR and CDR2 FQNEAQ (reference sequence). There are 16 residues in the CDR3. The CDR3 here is CASSVPGQSGVETQYF. The DNA for the CDR3 is TGTGCCAGCAGCGTACCCGGACAATCCGGAGTAGAGACCCAGTACTTC. Full variable domain (outside the CDR3, taken from reference TRBV7-9 and TRBJ2-5): DTGVSQNPRHKITKRGQNVTFRCDPISEHNRLYWYRQTLGQGPEFLTYFQNEAQLEKSRLLSDRFSAERPKGSFSTLEIQRTEQGDSAMYLCASSVPGQSGVETQYFGPGTRLLVL.

The chain has TRBV28 and TRBJ1-2; tentative D call: TRBD1 (6 bases). The CDR3 has 13 residues. CDR1 and CDR2 (germline): MDHEN, SYDVKM. The V gene lost 6 bases and the J gene lost 2 bases, with 10 bases spanning the gap. CDR3 sequence reads: CASSLGQNYGYTF. The CDR3 DNA follows: TGTGCCAGCAGCCTTGGACAGAACTATGGCTACACCTTC.

By sample share, this clone is medium-sized. The chain has TRBV15 and TRBJ2-7; 7 bases are shared with TRBD2. Per germline, CDR1 LNHNV and CDR2 YYDKDF (reference sequence). The CDR3 covers 16 residues. J lost 3 bases, V lost 0 bases, and 8 bases had no gene match. Here the CDR3 DNA reads TGTGCCACCAGCAGAGATTCCTGGGGGGGACTCTACGAGCAGTACTTC. Translation gives CATSRDSWGGLYEQYF.

The V gene is TRBV7-3, the J gene TRBJ1-2; 7 bases line up with TRBD1. Per germline, CDR1 SGHTA and CDR2 FQGTGA. V gave up 5 bases and J gave up 6 bases; unmatched junction bases: 6. This CDR3 has 13 amino acids. The CDR3 loop is CASSTNTGDGYTF. For the CDR3, the DNA is TGTGCCAGCAGCACAAATACAGGGGATGGCTACACCTTC. Full variable domain (remainder filled in from reference TRBV7-3 and TRBJ1-2): GAGVSQTPSNKVTEKGKYVELRCDPISGHTALYWYRQSLGQGPEFLIYFQGTGAADDSGLPNDRFFAVRPEGSVSTLKIQRTERGDSAVYLCASSTNTGDGYTFGSGTRLTVV.

In this sample, this clone turned up once. The chain is built from TRBV21-1 and TRBJ1-1; the D call in the table, TRBD1, was not verified against the DNA. TRBV21-1 is described as a pseudogene. CDR3 length equals 16 residues. CDR3 amino acids: CASSNKQGPRRTEAFF. The CDR3 bases are TGTGCCAGCAGCAATAAACAGGGACCCCGAAGGACTGAAGCTTTCTTT.

The chain employs TRBV19 and TRBJ2-3, with D maybe TRBD1 (5 bases). V was cut by 3 bases and J by 5 bases, with 12 bases left in between. CDR1 and CDR2 from the germline V gene are LNHDA and SQIVND (reference sequence). The CDR3 extends over 14 amino acids. CDR3 amino acids: CASSIWGRVDTQYF. The CDR3 DNA is TGTGCCAGTAGTATCTGGGGCCGAGTAGATACGCAGTATTTT.